The sequence of this T cell receptor beta chain was determined in a study of shared clonotypes between healthy human individuals. Overall study: CD4 naive and memory got three plates each, CD8 naive two, CD8 memory one. General study points: The donor pool, a small one, limited the genetic and exposure-history diversity represented.

Using immunoSEQ multiplex PCR, the repertoire was profiled, and TCRdb retains in-frame clones only, with some absent. The data contain roughly 1,100,000 clones, around four fifths of them singletons. As concerns this clone: The antigen is not known.

Trimming took 4 bases from V and 4 from J, leaving 15 bases between them. Germline V gene lookup returns CDR1 SNHLY and CDR2 FYNNEI. The CDR3 runs to 15 residues. The chain carries TRBV2 and TRBJ2-3, with TRBD2 as a possible D gene (5 bases). The receptor was isolated from a man in his late teens or twenties in good health. Sequencing was carried out using memory CD4+ T cells sorted from blood. Stated subset: CD45RA-negative fraction. CDR3 protein: CASSVPGKFPDTQYF. CDR3 DNA: TGTGCCAGCAGTGTACCCGGGAAGTTTCCAGATACGCAGTATTTT.